This T cell receptor beta chain originates from a study of blood T cell repertoires in COVID-19. Study-wide background: PBMCs, B-cell-depleted T cells, or T cells were the source of the cDNA or gDNA that made up the material.

Germline CDR1 SNHLY, CDR2 FYNNEI. The CDR3 has 13 amino acids. Only in-frame clones appear in the TCRdb table, and some are missing; sequencing was by immunoSEQ multiplex PCR. The sample carries about 210,000 clones, approximately 85% recorded once. The V and J genes are TRBV2 and TRBJ2-2, with a possible D match to TRBD2 (6 bases). The specimen was peripheral blood. This receptor was obtained from a woman in her seventies with COVID-19, enrolled during active disease. This CDR3 is CGKSSDGTGELFF. In DNA form, the CDR3 reads TGTGGCAAGTCTAGCGATGGCACCGGGGAGCTGTTTTTT.